This T cell receptor beta chain came from a study of blood T cell repertoires in COVID-19. Study-level information: Some COVID-19 samples were acute and others convalescent; all came from the United States, Italy and Spain. Sample material is recorded as cDNA or gDNA derived from T cells, B-cell-depleted T cells, or PBMCs.

The CDR3 loop spans 13 amino acids. Trimming took 0 bases from V and 3 from J, leaving 8 bases between them. Germline CDR1 and CDR2: GTSNPN and SVGIG (reference sequence). Data came from immunoSEQ multiplex PCR; TCRdb stores just in-frame clones and leaves some out. The sample contains about 140,000 clones, 75% to 90% of which appear only once. This rearrangement joins TRBV30 to TRBJ1-2, with D unclear. The material sequenced was peripheral blood. The sequence derives from a woman aged 80 or over with acute or convalescent COVID-19. Here the CDR3 DNA reads TGTGCCTGGAGTGTAGAGGGCCACTATGGCTACACCTTC. It encodes CAWSVEGHYGYTF. Looking up the rest from reference TRBV30 and TRBJ1-2 gives the full variable domain: SQTIHQWPATLVQPVGSPLSLECTVEGTSNPNLYWYRQAAGRGLQLLFYSVGIGQISSEVPQNLSASRPQDRQFILSSKKLLLSDSGFYLCAWSVEGHYGYTFGSGTRLTVV.